Reported below is one T cell receptor beta chain. In the original analysis: Amplification of reference gene primers was used by the study to estimate nucleated cell counts. Here immunoSEQ multiplex PCR was the method, and the copy in TCRdb shows in-frame clones only, minus some. V and J calls and clone size follow that table, whereas D and trimming were derived from the DNA. The sample has more than 80,000 clones, 86% seen once. This CDR3 contains 15 residues. V was shortened by 1 base and J by 4 bases, with 13 bases between the two germline ends. Germline assignment: CDR1 SGHTA and CDR2 FQGTGA. This sample was included in a study of blood T cell repertoires in COVID-19. In the study overall: Sites in the United States, Italy and Spain provided acute and convalescent COVID-19 samples. In each case, the material was cDNA or gDNA derived from T cells, B-cell-depleted T cells, or PBMCs.

The source is a man aged 45-65 years with active COVID-19. Sequenced sample: peripheral blood. This rearrangement joins TRBV7-3 to TRBJ1-1; the D is unclear. This CDR3 reads CASSLNSGVLTEAFF. The CDR3 DNA reads as TGTGCCAGCAGCTTAAACTCCGGGGTTCTCACTGAAGCTTTCTTT.